The clone carrying this TCR beta chain has a count of ten or more. The antigen is undetermined. The data belong to a study of T cell repertoires in cytomegalovirus infection. Across the study: Public TCR beta signature analysis indicated the presence of both CMV infection and matching HLA type.

Study findings and constraints: Dominating the ex vivo response were HLA-C-restricted CMV-specific TCR beta clonotypes.

MiXCR, run by TCRdb on the reads, gives a single entry per CDR3 protein. Altogether more than 400,000 distinct CDR3 sequences are present, 26% being singletons, with the ten largest covering approximately 13%. CDR1 and CDR2 from the germline V gene are SEHNR and FQNEAQ (reference sequence). The V segment lost 5 bases and the J segment 2 bases; nucleotides outside the gene matches: 6. This CDR3 region has 14 residues. Specimen: PBMCs. The sequence was obtained from a human donor in good health (CMV status not recorded). Some clones in this sample may be carry-over from other donors' samples. This chain uses TRBV7-9 with TRBJ2-7; TRBD1 matches at 7 bases. The CDR3 is CASSIQGQTYEQYF. For the CDR3, the DNA is TGTGCCAGCAGCATACAGGGGCAAACCTACGAGCAGTACTTC.